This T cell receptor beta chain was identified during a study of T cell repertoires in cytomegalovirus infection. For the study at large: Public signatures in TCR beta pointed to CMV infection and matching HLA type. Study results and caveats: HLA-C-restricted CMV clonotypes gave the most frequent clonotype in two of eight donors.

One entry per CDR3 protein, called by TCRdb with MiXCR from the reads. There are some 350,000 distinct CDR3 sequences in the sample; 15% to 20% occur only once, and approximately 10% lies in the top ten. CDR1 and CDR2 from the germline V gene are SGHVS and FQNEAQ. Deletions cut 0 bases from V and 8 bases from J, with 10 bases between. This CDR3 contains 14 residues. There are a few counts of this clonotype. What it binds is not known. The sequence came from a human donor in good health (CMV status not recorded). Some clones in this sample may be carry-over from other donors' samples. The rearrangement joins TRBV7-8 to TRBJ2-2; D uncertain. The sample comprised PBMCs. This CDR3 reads CASSLAPVRGELFF. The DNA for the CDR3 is TGTGCCAGCAGCTTAGCGCCAGTACGGGGGGAGCTGTTTTTT.